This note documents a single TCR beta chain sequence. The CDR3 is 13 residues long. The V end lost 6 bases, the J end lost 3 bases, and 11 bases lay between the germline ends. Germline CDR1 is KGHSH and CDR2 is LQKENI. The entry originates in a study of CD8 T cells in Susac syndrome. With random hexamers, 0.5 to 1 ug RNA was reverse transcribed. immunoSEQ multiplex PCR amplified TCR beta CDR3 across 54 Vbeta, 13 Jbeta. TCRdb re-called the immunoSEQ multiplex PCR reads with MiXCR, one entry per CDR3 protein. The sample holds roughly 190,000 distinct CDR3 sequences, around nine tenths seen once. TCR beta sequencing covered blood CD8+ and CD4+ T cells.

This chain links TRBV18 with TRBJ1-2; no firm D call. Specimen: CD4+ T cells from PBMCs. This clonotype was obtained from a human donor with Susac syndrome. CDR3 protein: CASSDGPDYGYTF. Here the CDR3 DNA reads TGTGCCAGCTCCGACGGACCAGACTATGGCTACACCTTC.